This TCR beta chain stems from a study of PD-L1 blockade in urothelial cancer. At the level of the study: The study recovered a median of 141,255 T cells per blood sample.

The CDR3 extends over 17 amino acids. The V and J ends lost 2 bases and 7 bases, in that order; junction bases with no gene match: 12. Germline V gene data show CDR1 as KGHSH and CDR2 as LQKENI. Profiling relied on immunoSEQ multiplex PCR, and the TCRdb table lists in-frame clones only, not all of them. The table records more than 30,000 clones, 80% to 90% of them present only once. Specified time point: peripheral blood 6 weeks after treatment start. The rearrangement links TRBV18 to TRBJ2-1; 9 nucleotides match TRBD2. The source material was PBMCs, sampled around atezolizumab (anti-PD-L1) treatment. The receptor was derived from a man aged 80 or over with urothelial cancer. The CDR3 reads CASSPWGLAGSGNEQFF. The DNA of the CDR3 is TGTGCCAGCTCACCATGGGGGCTAGCGGGATCCGGGAATGAGCAGTTCTTC.